This entry is about one T cell receptor (beta chain). This sample is drawn from a study of blood T cell repertoires in COVID-19. Across the whole study: COVID-19 samples collected from the United States, Italy and Spain covered acute and convalescent phases. PBMCs, B-cell-depleted T cells, or T cells were the source of the cDNA or gDNA that made up the material.

Germline loops: CDR1 LGHNA, CDR2 YNFKEQ. The CDR3 is 16 residues long. Trimming removed 0 bases from V and 9 bases from J, with 18 bases in between. Original handling: Counts of nucleated cells, estimated from reference gene primer amplification, were obtained. The repertoire was sequenced with immunoSEQ multiplex PCR; TCRdb's copy has only in-frame clones and lacks some. That table supplies the V and J calls and clone size; D and trimming were determined from the DNA. The sample has some 150,000 clones, about 86% seen once. The receptor was derived from a man between 65 and 85 years old with acute or convalescent COVID-19. Sequenced material: peripheral blood. This chain links TRBV4-2 with TRBJ1-5; D is perhaps TRBD1 (5 bases). The CDR3 spells CASSQDYPGPYGPQHF. For the CDR3, the DNA is TGTGCCAGCAGCCAAGATTACCCAGGGCCCTACGGGCCCCAGCATTTT.